Listed below are T cell receptor beta chains from one sample, sequenced in a study of control samples from healthy donors and cancer patients. The table came from immunoSEQ multiplex PCR; TCRdb's copy has only in-frame clones and leaves some out. The repertoire has approximately 100,000 clones, roughly four fifths of them found once; the top ten carry approximately 2%. The sample comprised blood. All receptors derive from a man in his sixties in good health. Both conserved end residues are part of each CDR3. The order of the fields is clone size, V gene, J gene, D gene, CDR3 protein, CDR3 DNA. The D gene is left open where the match is weak. Not every row has a clone size; where given, it reads once, few, many or a size class.

clone_size: few; v_call: TRBV6-5; j_call: TRBJ1-5; d_call: -; cdr3_aa: CASTAGAASQPQHF; cdr3_nt: TGTGCCAGCACCGCGGGGGCTGCATCCCAGCCCCAGCATTTT
clone_size: -; v_call: TRBV7-6; j_call: TRBJ1-1; d_call: -; cdr3_aa: CASSQDTEAFF; cdr3_nt: TGTGCCAGCAGTCAAGACACTGAAGCTTTCTTT
clone_size: -; v_call: TRBV5-1; j_call: TRBJ1-2; d_call: TRBD1; cdr3_aa: CASSPDRGRYYGYTF; cdr3_nt: TGCGCCAGCAGCCCGGACAGGGGACGGTACTATGGCTACACCTTC
clone_size: -; v_call: TRBV30; j_call: TRBJ2-2; d_call: TRBD1; cdr3_aa: CAWGGQGVAELFF; cdr3_nt: TGTGCCTGGGGGGGACAGGGCGTGGCGGAGCTGTTTTTT
clone_size: -; v_call: TRBV15; j_call: TRBJ2-1; d_call: -; cdr3_aa: CATSRDYLPEEFF; cdr3_nt: TGTGCCACCAGCAGAGATTACTTGCCGGAGGAGTTCTTC
clone_size: -; v_call: TRBV14; j_call: TRBJ1-5; d_call: -; cdr3_aa: CASSPSGSNQPQHF; cdr3_nt: TGTGCCAGCAGCCCCTCAGGGAGCAATCAGCCCCAGCATTTT
clone_size: -; v_call: TRBV5-6; j_call: TRBJ2-7; d_call: -; cdr3_aa: CASSLGLIVYEQYF; cdr3_nt: TGTGCCAGCAGCTTGGGTCTGATCGTCTACGAGCAGTACTTC
clone_size: -; v_call: TRBV6-5; j_call: TRBJ1-1; d_call: TRBD1; cdr3_aa: CASTWDRGRTEAFF; cdr3_nt: TGTGCCAGCACCTGGGACAGGGGGCGGACTGAAGCTTTCTTT
clone_size: -; v_call: TRBV6-5; j_call: TRBJ2-3; d_call: -; cdr3_aa: CASSYSGGSRTDTQYF; cdr3_nt: TGTGCCAGCAGTTACTCGGGTGGGTCCCGCACAGATACGCAGTATTTT
clone_size: -; v_call: TRBV19; j_call: TRBJ1-2; d_call: TRBD1; cdr3_aa: CASNTGTGNYGYTF; cdr3_nt: TGTGCCAGTAATACTGGGACAGGGAACTATGGCTACACCTTC